This passage covers 5 T cell receptor beta chains from one sample sequenced in a study of T cell changes during pregnancy in multiple sclerosis. Assay used: immunoSEQ multiplex PCR; TCRdb lists only in-frame clones, some missing. The table includes about 70,000 clones, roughly 94% detected once. The source was peripheral blood, collected in the third trimester of pregnancy. The source of these receptors is a female donor with multiple sclerosis, enrolled in a pregnancy study.

This clone was picked up one time. The chain joins TRBV4-3 to TRBJ1-6; D ambiguous. The V end was cut by 2 bases, the J end by 7 bases, with 15 bases between. CDR3 length: 16 amino acids. CDR1 LGHNA and CDR2 YSLEER come from the germline V gene. In nucleotides, the CDR3 is TGCGCCAGCAGCCAATCCGGCGGGTTATGGAATTCACCCCTCCACTTT. This sequence encodes CASSQSGGLWNSPLHF.

The chain couples TRBV15 to TRBJ1-6; 7 bases agree with TRBD1. The J segment lost 9 bases and the V segment lost 0 bases, leaving 5 bases of the junction unmatched. The germline CDR1 and CDR2 sequences are LNHNV and YYDKDF (reference sequence). The CDR3 length is 15 residues. The CDR3 here is CATSRDKGAGSPLHF. The CDR3 DNA reads TGTGCCACCAGCAGAGATAAGGGGGCAGGTTCACCCCTCCACTTT.

This chain links TRBV15 with TRBJ2-5; 9 positions agree with TRBD1. This CDR3 is 15 amino acids long. In germline, CDR1 is LNHNV, CDR2 YYDKDF (reference sequence). Trimming cost V 3 bases and J 3 bases; bases outside gene matches: 5. CDR3 protein: CATSRGQGGKETQYF. The CDR3 DNA reads TGTGCCACCAGCAGGGGACAGGGAGGAAAAGAGACCCAGTACTTC.

The V and J genes are TRBV4-1 and TRBJ1-3; D is uncertain. The V end was cut by 4 bases, the J end by 0 bases, with 16 bases between. This CDR3 is built from 17 residues. Germline V gene lookup returns CDR1 MGHRA and CDR2 YSYEKL. In nucleotides, the CDR3 is TGCGCCAGCAGCCTGACCCCCCCGGGGAGCTCTGGAAACACCATATATTTT. Protein sequence: CASSLTPPGSSGNTIYF.

This clone was detected only once. The chain has TRBV25-1 and TRBJ2-5; D perhaps matches TRBD2 (5 bases). V was shortened by 5 bases and J by 0 bases, with 10 bases between the two germline ends. From germline, CDR1 is MGHDK and CDR2 SYGVNS. The CDR3 length is 14 residues. CDR3: CASSHRRYQETQYF. The CDR3 nucleotides are TGTGCCAGCAGTCATAGGAGGTACCAAGAGACCCAGTACTTC.